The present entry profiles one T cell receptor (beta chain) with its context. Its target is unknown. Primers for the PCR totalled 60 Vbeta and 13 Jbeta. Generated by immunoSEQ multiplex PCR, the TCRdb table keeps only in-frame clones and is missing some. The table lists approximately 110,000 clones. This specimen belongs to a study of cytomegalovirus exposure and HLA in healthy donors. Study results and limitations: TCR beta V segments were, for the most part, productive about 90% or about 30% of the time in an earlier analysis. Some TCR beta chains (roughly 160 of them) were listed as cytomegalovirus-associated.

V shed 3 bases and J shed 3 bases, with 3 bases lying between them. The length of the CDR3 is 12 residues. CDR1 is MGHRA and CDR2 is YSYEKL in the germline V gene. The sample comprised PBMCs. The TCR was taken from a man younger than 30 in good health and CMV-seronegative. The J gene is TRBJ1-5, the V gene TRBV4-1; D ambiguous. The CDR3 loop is CASSHHNQPQHF. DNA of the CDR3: TGCGCCAGCAGCCACCACAATCAGCCCCAGCATTTT.